The entry below describes one TCR beta chain. Trimming took 1 base from V and 2 from J, leaving 14 bases between them. Germline V lookup: CDR1 SGHTS, CDR2 YDEGEE. There are 16 residues in the CDR3. The data were produced by immunoSEQ multiplex PCR, yet TCRdb's version contains in-frame clones alone and is incomplete. The sample lists around 240,000 clones; 70% to 90% were seen once. Residents of 24 US areas, aged roughly 18 to 89 years, made up the participants. Cohort 3 donors counted as recovered after two negative PCRs, clearance, or resolved symptoms. This sample was taken from a study of blood T cell repertoires in COVID-19. At the level of the study: COVID-19 samples from acute and convalescent phases originated in the United States, Italy and Spain.

The origin of this receptor is a woman aged 45-60 years who had recovered from COVID-19. The sample consisted of PBMCs or T cells enriched from blood (not recorded which). This chain connects TRBV5-8 to TRBJ2-3; TRBD1 might be the D (6 bases). The CDR3 nucleotides are TGTGCCAGCAGCTTGTTCGGGCAGGGGTCCACAGATACGCAGTATTTT. It specifies CASSLFGQGSTDTQYF.